This T cell receptor beta chain is drawn from a study of molecular identifiers for immune sequencing clone quantification. Study-wide context: In the replicates, RNA derived from about 20,000 or 100,000 naive CD8 cells was divided into five parts, and four were sequenced. General observations from the study: It was shown that clones above 20 RNA copies held over 97% of effector molecules, but under 1% in naive cells.

A CD8+CD4-CCR7+CD45RA+ gate was used to sort naive CD8 T cells. It was with previously described methods and listed TCR primers that bulk TCR libraries were made. TCRdb used MiXCR to reprocess the PCR reads, holding one entry per CDR3 protein. The sample contains around 320,000 distinct CDR3 sequences, 24% of which appear only once. This clonotype was counted a few times. The antigen is unknown. The source is a human donor in good health. Some libraries in this study had Jurkat cell RNA spiked in. The specimen sequenced was naive CD8+ T cells from blood, with Jurkat cell RNA spiked in. Stated subset: FACS-sorted CD8+CD4-CCR7+CD45RA+ naive T cells.

The CDR3: CASRPGLHYNEQFF. The CDR3, as DNA: TGTGCCAGTAGACCCGGGTTACACTACAATGAGCAGTTCTTC. The chain employs TRBV19 and TRBJ2-1, with D unclear. The V and J ends lost 6 bases and 3 bases respectively, with 12 bases between them. The CDR3 covers 14 residues. Germline V CDR1 and CDR2: LNHDA, SQIVND (reference sequence).